This T cell receptor beta chain was identified in a study of blood T cells in healthy people across ages. A minimum of 6 micrograms of total RNA was extracted per sample. Germline lookup yields CDR1 LGHDT and CDR2 YNNKEL (reference sequence). The V end lost 1 base, the J end lost 6 bases, and 10 bases lay between the germline ends. The CDR3 contains 13 residues. This clonotype was counted many times. Using a J-beta primer mix together with a sample-barcoded 5' primer, a second PCR was run for about 6 to 12 cycles. TCRdb recomputed calls from the 5' RACE reads with MiXCR, one row per CDR3 protein. The sample holds 900,000 to 950,000 distinct CDR3 sequences, about 27% seen once. Separately, the same data were catalogued under a study of T cells of mothers and their children. From that second work: A few healthy Caucasian mothers and their six children were the donors.

The chain employs TRBV3-1 and TRBJ2-7; tentative D call: TRBD1 (7 bases). The specimen sequenced was blood. The clonotype comes from a woman in her 40s in good health. Here the CDR3 reads CASSQGQGGEQYF. CDR3 nucleotide sequence: TGTGCCAGCAGCCAAGGCCAGGGGGGCGAGCAGTACTTC.